This TCR beta chain was retrieved from a study of human T cells and chemical hapten exposure. Across the study: Small differences in pooled library volume mainly drove the variation in TCR yields per sample.

The time point: healthy volunteer bleed at 6 weeks. The authors' total RNA extraction used unfractionated whole blood. The CDR3 consists of 13 residues. With V trimmed by 1 base and J by 6 bases, 6 bases remained unmatched. Germline V gene lookup returns CDR1 SQVTM and CDR2 ANQGSEA. Library construction involved attaching unique molecular identifiers to individual cDNA molecules, which allowed quantitative, reproducible TCR counting. Per the original methods: Counts of TCRs in each sample centred on a median of around 99,000 and extended from roughly 25,000 to 750,000. In TCRdb, the RACE reads were re-called with MiXCR into one record per CDR3 protein. Clone size and V and J calls follow TCRdb, not the original study. The sample holds some 77,000 distinct CDR3 sequences, about 9.2% seen once. General study findings and limits: No shift was seen in TCRs above 1 in 1000 frequency with DPC sensitization.

This clonotype appeared many times. The target antigen is unknown. Sequencing was done on a sample of whole blood. The rearrangement links TRBV29-1 to TRBJ2-7; 7 bases fit TRBD1. The receptor's source is a female donor in good health. Some clones in this sample may be carry-over from other donors' samples. The CDR3 sequence is CSVEGQGMGEQYF. The CDR3 DNA sequence: TGCAGCGTTGAAGGACAGGGAATGGGCGAGCAGTACTTC.